This entry is about one T cell receptor beta chain. The PCR had 60 Vbeta and 13 Jbeta primers. Some clones are missing from TCRdb's copy, which holds only in-frame ones; the method was immunoSEQ multiplex PCR. The sample lists under 130,000 clones, around 80% occurring once. The data were obtained in a study of cytomegalovirus exposure and HLA in healthy donors. This CDR3 is 14 amino acids long. CDR1 is SGHRS and CDR2 is YFSETQ in the germline V gene. Trimming took 0 bases from V and 7 from J, leaving 10 bases between them. The sequence derives from a female donor in good health and CMV-seropositive. The sequenced sample consisted of PBMCs. This chain uses TRBV5-1 with TRBJ2-2, with D unclear. The CDR3 DNA reads TGCGCCAGCAGCTTGGGTCTTCCTAACGGGGAGCTGTTTTTT. It codes for CASSLGLPNGELFF. The whole variable domain, filled in from reference TRBV5-1 and TRBJ2-2, reads KAGVTQTPRYLIKTRGQQVTLSCSPISGHRSVSWYQQTPGQGLQFLFEYFSETQRNKGNFPGRFSGRQFSNSRSEMNVSTLELGDSALYLCASSLGLPNGELFFGEGSRLTVL.